A single sample gave rise to the 29 T cell receptor beta chains below, sequenced in a study of PD-L1 blockade in urothelial cancer. Clones were read by immunoSEQ multiplex PCR, and TCRdb kept only the in-frame ones, dropping some. Of under 130,000 clones in the sample, under 85% were seen once. The sequenced sample was PBMCs, obtained around atezolizumab (anti-PD-L1) treatment. These receptors all come from a man aged 50 to 60 with urothelial cancer.

The chain is built from TRBV28 and TRBJ1-2; 7 bases map to TRBD1. The J segment lost 6 bases and the V segment lost 3 bases, leaving 7 bases of the junction unmatched. Germline values: CDR1 MDHEN, CDR2 SYDVKM. The CDR3 is 14 residues long. In nucleotides, the CDR3 is TGTGCCAGCAGTTTTTACAGGGGAGGAAATGGCTACACCTTC. Translating it yields CASSFYRGGNGYTF.

This clone occurred many times. The chain links TRBV29-1 to TRBJ1-3, with TRBD1 identical over 7 bases. The germline V gene encodes CDR1 SQVTM and CDR2 ANQGSEA. The V segment lost 7 bases and the J segment 0 bases; nucleotides outside the gene matches: 6. This CDR3 is 14 amino acids long. CDR3 sequence reads: CSAKGQSSGNTIYF. The CDR3 coding sequence is TGCAGCGCTAAGGGACAGAGCTCTGGAAACACCATATATTTT.

This clone is a singleton in its sample. This chain links TRBV30 with TRBJ1-5; D ambiguous. V was shortened by 1 base and J by 4 bases, with 14 bases between the two germline ends. Germline V lookup: CDR1 GTSNPN, CDR2 SVGIG (reference sequence). This CDR3 spans 15 amino acids. CDR3: CAWSARGGWNQPQHF. CDR3 nucleotide sequence: TGTGCCTGGAGTGCCCGGGGAGGTTGGAATCAGCCCCAGCATTTT.

This chain joins TRBV6-1 and TRBJ1-2; 7 positions match TRBD1. The CDR3 contains 13 residues. V gave up 2 bases and J gave up 5 bases; unmatched junction bases: 2. Looked up from germline, CDR1 is MNHNS and CDR2 is SASEGT. The DNA of the CDR3 is TGTGCCAGCAGTGAAAGGGGGCAGTATGGCTACACCTTC. As protein: CASSERGQYGYTF.

This chain joins TRBV5-1 and TRBJ2-1; 10 positions agree with TRBD2. Germline-derived CDR1 and CDR2 are SGHRS and YFSETQ. The V segment lost 0 bases and the J segment 7 bases; nucleotides outside the gene matches: 4. This CDR3 comprises 15 residues. CDR3 amino acids: CASSLGGLAANEQFF. The CDR3 nucleotides are TGCGCCAGCAGCTTGGGAGGACTAGCGGCTAATGAGCAGTTCTTC.

For the CDR3, the DNA is TGTGCCAGCAGTTTAGGCGGGGGTAGGGGGAACACCATATATTTT. Translating gives CASSLGGGRGNTIYF. The chain recombines TRBV28 with TRBJ1-3; the D gene is possibly TRBD1 (6 bases). This CDR3 has 15 amino acids. Germline V gives CDR1 MDHEN, CDR2 SYDVKM. V lost 2 bases to trimming and J lost 7 bases, with 15 bases between them.

This chain links TRBV6-1 with TRBJ1-5; weak D call: TRBD1 (6 bases). CDR3 length: 13 amino acids. Germline lookup yields CDR1 MNHNS and CDR2 SASEGT. V was trimmed by 7 bases and J by 7 bases, leaving 14 bases between them. The CDR3 protein is CASNQGLGQPQHF. The CDR3 DNA follows: TGTGCCAGCAACCAGGGGTTGGGGCAGCCCCAGCATTTT.

In regard to this clone: The junction differs from germline at one of its ends, possibly a read error. The chain recombines TRBV6-6 with TRBJ1-5; D gene unclear. The CDR3 runs 11 residues. CDR1 MNHNY and CDR2 SVGAGI come from the germline V gene (reference sequence). The CDR3 nucleotides are TGTGCCAGCAGTTACTCGCAGGTAGTGAATTTT. As protein: CASSYSQVVNF.

The rearrangement uses TRBV7-6 and TRBJ2-7, with 9 bases lining up with TRBD1. Germline loops: CDR1 SGHVS, CDR2 FNYEAQ. The CDR3 is 16 residues long. With V trimmed by 5 bases and J by 5 bases, 13 bases remained unmatched. The CDR3 region has the DNA TGTGCCAGCAGCCATTCGACAGGGGGTGACCTCCACGAGCAGTACTTC. Its protein product is CASSHSTGGDLHEQYF.

This clone is a singleton in its sample. The chain uses TRBV7-8 and TRBJ2-1; 10 nucleotides line up with TRBD2. CDR3 length: 15 residues. Germline V gene lookup returns CDR1 SGHVS and CDR2 FQNEAQ. Unmatched junction bases numbered 6, after V lost 3 bases and J lost 7 bases. Here the CDR3 reads CASSFLAGDANEQFF. CDR3 in DNA: TGTGCCAGCAGCTTCCTAGCGGGAGATGCGAATGAGCAGTTCTTC. The whole variable domain, remainder taken from reference TRBV7-8 and TRBJ2-1, is GAGVSQSPRYKVAKRGQDVALRCDPISGHVSLFWYQQALGQGPEFLTYFQNEAQLDKSGLPSDRFFAERPEGSVSTLKIQRTQQEDSAVYLCASSFLAGDANEQFFGPGTRLTVL.

This clone was observed a handful of times. The chain is built from TRBV7-9 and TRBJ2-7, with TRBD1 as a possible D gene (5 bases). The CDR3 spans 13 residues. Trimming took off 1 base at V and 11 bases at J, with 15 bases between the two ends. Germline CDR1 is SEHNR and CDR2 is FQNEAQ (reference sequence). The DNA for the CDR3 is TGTGCCAGCAGCTTAGGAGCAGCCCAGGGAAAGTACTTC. Amino acids: CASSLGAAQGKYF.

The chain combines TRBV15 with TRBJ2-2; a possible D gene is TRBD2 (6 bases). The germline CDR1 and CDR2 sequences are LNHNV and YYDKDF (reference sequence). The length of the CDR3 is 14 residues. Trimming took off 5 bases at V and 5 bases at J, with 12 bases between the two ends. The CDR3 spells CATSPSGGTGELFF. As DNA, the CDR3 is TGTGCCACCAGCCCCAGTGGGGGGACCGGGGAGCTGTTTTTT.

The V call is TRBV14, the J call TRBJ2-3; possible D gene TRBD2, 5 bases. Germline loops: CDR1 SGHDN, CDR2 FVKESK. The V and J ends lost 3 bases and 4 bases respectively, with 20 bases between them. The CDR3 is 17 residues long. The CDR3 is CASSQGWLSGGADTQYF. The CDR3 DNA reads TGTGCCAGCAGCCAGGGGTGGCTTAGTGGAGGTGCAGATACGCAGTATTTT.

This clone was found once. CDR3: CSASGGQQQYF. CDR3 nucleotide sequence: TGCAGTGCTAGTGGCGGGCAACAGCAGTACTTC. The chain uses TRBV20-1 and TRBJ2-7, with D perhaps matching TRBD2 (5 bases). Trimming stripped 3 bases from V and 8 bases from J, with 11 bases between. The CDR3 runs to 11 residues. The germline V gene encodes CDR1 DFQATT and CDR2 SNEGSKA (reference sequence).

This clone occurred a few times. The V and J genes are TRBV7-8 and TRBJ2-7; 10 nucleotides line up with TRBD1. The V gene end was trimmed by 1 base and the J gene end by 5 bases; junction bases not matched to a gene: 5. The CDR3 extends over 15 amino acids. Per the germline V gene, CDR1 is SGHVS and CDR2 is FQNEAQ. The CDR3 region is CASSLGPGTGDEQYF. Here the CDR3 DNA reads TGTGCCAGCAGCTTAGGTCCCGGGACAGGGGACGAGCAGTACTTC. Based on the CDR3 plus reference TRBV7-8 and TRBJ2-7, the full variable domain is GAGVSQSPRYKVAKRGQDVALRCDPISGHVSLFWYQQALGQGPEFLTYFQNEAQLDKSGLPSDRFFAERPEGSVSTLKIQRTQQEDSAVYLCASSLGPGTGDEQYFGPGTRLTVT.

The genes are TRBV5-8 and TRBJ2-1; D is unclear. This CDR3 region has 10 residues. CDR1 SGHTS and CDR2 YDEGEE come from the germline V gene. V was pared by 4 bases and J by 11 bases, with 7 bases between. Here the CDR3 reads CASSQAKQFF. In nucleotides, the CDR3 is TGTGCCAGCAGCCAGGCGAAGCAGTTCTTC.

The chain uses TRBV18 and TRBJ1-2, with TRBD1 identical over 8 bases. The germline V gene encodes CDR1 KGHSH and CDR2 LQKENI. The J segment lost 4 bases and the V segment lost 5 bases, leaving 6 bases of the junction unmatched. The CDR3 spans 14 residues. CDR3: CASSAGGAGYGYTF. The DNA for the CDR3 is TGTGCCAGCTCAGCAGGGGGCGCGGGCTATGGCTACACCTTC.

This sequence joins TRBV10-2 and TRBJ2-7; no definite D call. Per the germline V gene, CDR1 is WSHSY and CDR2 is SAAADI. V gave up 4 bases and J gave up 5 bases, with 6 bases separating them. This CDR3 is built from 11 residues. The CDR3 coding sequence is TGCGCCAGCAGTGGGAGCCACGAGCAGTACTTC. This translates into CASSGSHEQYF.

V is TRBV14 and J is TRBJ1-3; D gene unclear. Trimming cost V 1 base and J 2 bases, with 9 bases left between them. CDR1 is SGHDN, CDR2 FVKESK, per germline. This CDR3 region has 15 residues. CDR3 region: CASSQVPGTGNTIYF. The CDR3 coding sequence is TGTGCCAGCAGCCAAGTCCCGGGGACTGGAAACACCATATATTTT. The variable domain in full, with the rest retrieved from reference TRBV14 and TRBJ1-3, is EAGVTQFPSHSVIEKGQTVTLRCDPISGHDNLYWYRRVMGKEIKFLLHFVKESKQDESGMPNNRFLAERTGGTYSTLKVQPAELEDSGVYFCASSQVPGTGNTIYFGEGSWLTVV.

The chain employs TRBV30 and TRBJ1-6; D gene ambiguous. This CDR3 has 14 amino acids. V was shortened by 4 bases and J by 5 bases, with 12 bases between the two germline ends. The germline CDR1 and CDR2 sequences are GTSNPN and SVGIG (reference sequence). The CDR3: CAWTPGLHNSPLHF. CDR3 DNA sequence: TGTGCCTGGACGCCTGGACTGCATAATTCACCCCTCCACTTT.

This chain connects TRBV7-2 to TRBJ1-6, with a weak D call TRBD1 (6 bases). This CDR3 has 17 residues. Germline CDR1 SGHTA, CDR2 FQGNSA. The ends were cut back, 1 base at V and 9 bases at J, with 19 bases in the middle. In DNA, the CDR3 is TGTGCCAGCAGCTTAGACCCCCTAAGGGGGGGCGGTTCACCCCTCCACTTT. Translation: CASSLDPLRGGGSPLHF.

CDR3 loop: CASSRDRVSKGYTF. CDR3 sequence (DNA): TGTGCCAGCAGCCGGGACAGGGTGTCGAAGGGCTACACCTTC. The V gene is TRBV6-5, the J gene TRBJ1-2, with TRBD1 identical over 9 bases. The V and J ends lost 6 bases and 8 bases, in that order; junction bases with no gene match: 10. The CDR3 sequence is 14 residues long. Germline-derived CDR1 and CDR2 are MNHEY and SVGAGI.

The chain employs TRBV30 and TRBJ2-3, with 14 positions matching TRBD2. V shed 1 base and J 4 bases; nucleotides not matched to a gene: 7. This CDR3 has 17 residues. From germline, CDR1 is GTSNPN and CDR2 SVGIG (reference sequence). CDR3 amino acids: CAWSDNRLAGGADTQYF. Written as DNA, the CDR3 is TGTGCCTGGAGTGATAATAGACTAGCGGGAGGGGCAGATACGCAGTATTTT.

The chain joins TRBV9 to TRBJ2-1; D perhaps matches TRBD2 (6 bases). CDR3 length equals 14 residues. Germline V gene data show CDR1 as SGDLS and CDR2 as YYNGEE. Trimming removed 0 bases at V and 6 bases at J, with 10 bases between. Here the CDR3 reads CASSVAGVGNEQFF. The CDR3 DNA follows: TGTGCCAGCAGCGTAGCGGGAGTGGGCAATGAGCAGTTCTTC.

J is TRBJ2-7 and V is TRBV2; 14 bases fit TRBD2. V shed 9 bases and J 6 bases; nucleotides not matched to a gene: 4. The CDR3 contains 13 residues. Germline CDR1 reads SNHLY; CDR2 reads FYNNEI. The CDR3 DNA follows: TGTGCCAGAGACGGACTAGCGGGAGGCGAGCAGTACTTC. Its translation: CARDGLAGGEQYF. Complete variable domain (other parts from reference TRBV2 and TRBJ2-7): EPEVTQTPSHQVTQMGQEVILRCVPISNHLYFYWYRQILGQKVEFLVSFYNNEISEKSEIFDDQFSVERPDGSNFTLKIRSTKLEDSAMYFCARDGLAGGEQYFGPGTRLTVT.

The DNA of the CDR3 is TGTGCCAGCAGTGAGTCTAGCTCAGGACTTCAGTACTTC. As protein: CASSESSSGLQYF. The chain is built from TRBV6-1 and TRBJ2-4; D is perhaps TRBD2 (5 bases). The CDR3 has 13 amino acids. V was trimmed by 3 bases and J by 11 bases, leaving 14 bases between them. CDR1 and CDR2 from the germline V gene are MNHNS and SASEGT.

The chain uses TRBV2 and TRBJ2-6; no definite D call. The CDR3 length is 16 residues. CDR1 is SNHLY and CDR2 is FYNNEI in the germline V gene. The V end was cut by 6 bases, the J end by 0 bases, with 12 bases between. CDR3 residues: CASRPYRFSGANVLTF. CDR3 DNA: TGTGCCAGCAGGCCCTACAGATTCTCTGGGGCCAACGTCCTGACTTTC.

The V call is TRBV6-5, the J call TRBJ2-5; perhaps TRBD2 as D (5 bases). This CDR3 region has 15 residues. Trimming left V 1 base short and J 3 bases short, with 12 bases between. Germline V lookup: CDR1 MNHEY, CDR2 SVGAGI. The chain's CDR3 is CASSYFQRREETQYF. Written as DNA, the CDR3 is TGTGCCAGCAGTTACTTCCAGCGGAGAGAAGAGACCCAGTACTTC.

This clone was observed a handful of times. The chain joins TRBV19 to TRBJ1-1; TRBD1 might be the D (5 bases). Trimming shortened V by 9 bases and J by 2 bases, and 13 bases separated the two germline ends. Germline assignment: CDR1 LNHDA and CDR2 SQIVND (reference sequence). The CDR3 is made up of 13 amino acids. The CDR3 region is CASKGQGNTEAFF. CDR3 in DNA: TGTGCCAGCAAGGGTCAGGGAAACACTGAAGCTTTCTTT.